A single sample gave rise to the 14 T cell receptor beta chains below, sequenced in a study of Graves' ophthalmopathy and Graves' hyperthyroidism. Using RNA transcripts, the TCR beta CDR3 regions were amplified. RT-PCR was first run with HTBI primers, then multiplex PCR in a second round. From the multiplex PCR reads, TCRdb called clonotypes with MiXCR, one entry per CDR3 protein. The sample consists of 230,000 or so distinct CDR3 sequences, about 46% of them appearing once. Source material: peripheral blood. Every receptor here comes from an adult man with Graves' ophthalmopathy.

The chain combines TRBV18 with TRBJ1-1; no firm D call. Per the germline V gene, CDR1 is KGHSH and CDR2 is LQKENI. CDR3 size: 15 residues. V was clipped by 3 bases and J by 8 bases, with 19 bases between them. As DNA, the CDR3 is TGTGCCAGCTCACCCCGAACTGGGAGGGTAGGAGAAGCTTTCTTT. Encoded protein: CASSPRTGRVGEAFF.

This clonotype has at least ten counts. This rearrangement joins TRBV29-1 to TRBJ2-7, with D hard to call. V was trimmed by 6 bases and J by 0 bases, leaving 9 bases between them. CDR1 is SQVTM, CDR2 ANQGSEA, per germline. The length of the CDR3 is 12 residues. CDR3 nucleotide sequence: TGCAGCGTGGTCTCCAACTCCTACGAGCAGTACTTC. Protein sequence: CSVVSNSYEQYF.

This clonotype was seen ten or more times. The genes are TRBV24-1 and TRBJ2-6, with a weak D call TRBD1 (6 bases). Per the germline V gene, CDR1 is KGHDR and CDR2 is SFDVKD. Deletions cut 4 bases from V and 0 bases from J, with 18 bases between. CDR3 length equals 19 residues. The DNA for the CDR3 is TGTGCCACCAGTGACTCCCTTGACAGGATCCCCTCTGGGGCCAACGTCCTGACTTTC. Translated: CATSDSLDRIPSGANVLTF.

The chain combines TRBV12-3 or TRBV12-4 with TRBJ2-7, with 9 bases matching TRBD1. V lost 6 bases, J lost 5 bases, and 8 bases stayed unmatched. CDR3 length: 14 amino acids. CDR3 sequence (DNA): TGTGCCAGCAGCCTCACAGGGGGCAAGGACGAGCAGTACTTC. Its protein is CASSLTGGKDEQYF.

Many counts were recorded for this clonotype. The chain combines TRBV29-1 with TRBJ1-2; the D gene is possibly TRBD1 (5 bases). This CDR3 is built from 14 residues. V lost 1 base and J lost 6, with 15 bases in between. Germline V CDR1 and CDR2: SQVTM, ANQGSEA. CDR3 coding DNA: TGCAGCGTTGAAGTCCGGACGGAGGGGAATGGCTACACCTTC. Translating it yields CSVEVRTEGNGYTF. The whole variable domain, remainder taken from reference TRBV29-1 and TRBJ1-2, is SAVISQKPSRDICQRGTSLTIQCQVDSQVTMMFWYRQQPGQSLTLIATANQGSEATYESGFVIDKFPISRPNLTFSTLTVSNMSPEDSSIYLCSVEVRTEGNGYTFGSGTRLTVV.

V usage is TRBV11-2 and J usage is TRBJ2-5; D unclear. Looked up from germline, CDR1 is SGHAT and CDR2 is FQNNGV. The CDR3 totals 14 residues. The ends were cut back, 1 base at V and 5 bases at J, with 11 bases in the middle. The CDR3 is CASSLGPSPETQYF. Written as DNA, the CDR3 is TGTGCCAGCAGCTTAGGCCCCTCCCCCGAGACCCAGTACTTC.

This sequence joins TRBV12-3 or TRBV12-4 and TRBJ1-2; unclear D gene. The CDR3 extends over 14 amino acids. The V end lost 5 bases, the J end lost 5 bases, and 15 bases lay between the germline ends. The CDR3 sequence is CASSQEARWYGYTF. DNA of the CDR3: TGTGCCAGCAGTCAGGAGGCCAGATGGTATGGCTACACCTTC.

This chain joins TRBV12-3 or TRBV12-4 and TRBJ2-7; 8 nucleotides match TRBD1. The CDR3 has 13 residues. The junction had 5 bases not matched to a gene; V was cut back by 6 bases and J by 4 bases. The CDR3 region has the DNA TGTGCCAGCAGCAGGACAGGGCCGTACGAGCAGTACTTC. Encoded protein: CASSRTGPYEQYF.

This clonotype was seen only a few times. The genes are TRBV29-1 and TRBJ1-2, with TRBD1 identical over 8 bases. The CDR3 loop spans 13 amino acids. From germline, CDR1 is SQVTM and CDR2 ANQGSEA. Trimming at V came to 4 bases and at J to 6 bases, leaving 7 bases not matched to a gene. The CDR3 DNA follows: TGCAGCGTTGCGACCGGGACAGGAGATGGCTACACCTTC. This gives the protein CSVATGTGDGYTF.

CDR3 sequence reads: CASSDIPGGRETQYF. The CDR3 nucleotides are TGTGCCAGCAGTGATATACCAGGGGGCCGGGAGACCCAGTACTTC. V gene TRBV6-1 combines with J gene TRBJ2-5; 8 bases are shared with TRBD1. The CDR3 is made up of 15 amino acids. CDR1 MNHNS and CDR2 SASEGT come from the germline V gene. The J segment lost 5 bases and the V segment lost 3 bases, leaving 8 bases of the junction unmatched.

The CDR3 loop is CASSEDRVGGQGKGELFF. CDR3 in DNA: TGTGCCAGCAGTGAAGATCGGGTCGGGGGGCAGGGGAAAGGGGAGCTGTTTTTT. This chain joins TRBV2 and TRBJ2-2; possibly TRBD2 for D (7 bases). Trimming took 1 base from V and 8 from J, leaving 23 bases between them. Germline loops: CDR1 SNHLY, CDR2 FYNNEI. The CDR3 contains 18 residues.

This clonotype was seen more than once but under ten times. The chain uses TRBV10-1 and TRBJ1-2; D uncertain. Per germline, CDR1 WNHNN and CDR2 SYGVQD (reference sequence). V lost 3 bases, J lost 4 bases, and 9 bases lay in between. The CDR3 consists of 13 residues. In DNA form, the CDR3 reads TGCGCCAGCAGTGAAGGTCAGAGCTATGGCTACACCTTC. Translation: CASSEGQSYGYTF.

Notes on this clonotype: The junction does not match germline at one end; this may be a read error. The chain uses TRBV7-2 and TRBJ1-1; D not resolved. Looked up from germline, CDR1 is SGHTA and CDR2 is FQGNSA. This CDR3 comprises 15 residues. Here the CDR3 DNA reads TGCGCCAGCAGCCTCGTAAGCGGCGGAAACACTGAAGCTTTCTTT. Residues: CASSLVSGGNTEAFF.

This clonotype was found a few times. The chain couples TRBV28 to TRBJ2-7, with D unresolved. Germline V gene lookup returns CDR1 MDHEN and CDR2 SYDVKM. This CDR3 spans 11 amino acids. V lost 10 bases and J 5 bases, leaving 12 bases between the germline ends. CDR3 sequence reads: CATRRVDEQYF. The CDR3 DNA sequence: TGTGCCACCCGACGGGTGGACGAGCAGTACTTC.